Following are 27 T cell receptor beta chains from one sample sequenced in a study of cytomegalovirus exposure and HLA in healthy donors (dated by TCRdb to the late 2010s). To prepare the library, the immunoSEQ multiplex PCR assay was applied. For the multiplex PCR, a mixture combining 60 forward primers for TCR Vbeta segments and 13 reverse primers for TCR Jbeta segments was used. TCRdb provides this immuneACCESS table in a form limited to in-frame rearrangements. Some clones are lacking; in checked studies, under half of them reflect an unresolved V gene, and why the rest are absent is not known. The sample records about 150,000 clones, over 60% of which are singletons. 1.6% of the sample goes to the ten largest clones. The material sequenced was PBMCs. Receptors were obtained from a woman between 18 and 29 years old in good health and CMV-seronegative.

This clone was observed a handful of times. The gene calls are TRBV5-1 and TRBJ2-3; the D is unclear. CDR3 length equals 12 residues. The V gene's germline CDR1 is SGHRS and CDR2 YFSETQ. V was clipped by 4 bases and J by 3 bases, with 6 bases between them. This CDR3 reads CASSTQTDTQYF. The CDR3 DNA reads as TGCGCCAGCAGCACACAGACAGATACGCAGTATTTT.

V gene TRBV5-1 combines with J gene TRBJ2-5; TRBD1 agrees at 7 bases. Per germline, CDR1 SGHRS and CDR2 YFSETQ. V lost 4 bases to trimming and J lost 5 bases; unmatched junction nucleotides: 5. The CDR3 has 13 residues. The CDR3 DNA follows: TGCGCCAGCAGCCCGACAGGGCCGGAGACCCAGTACTTC. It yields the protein CASSPTGPETQYF.

CDR3 nucleotides: TGTGCCTGGAGCGGTTCTCTAGAATTAGATGAGCAGTTCTTC. Translated, it gives CAWSGSLELDEQFF. The chain joins TRBV30 to TRBJ2-1; D is unresolved. The germline gives CDR1 GTSNPN, CDR2 SVGIG (reference sequence). Trimming pared 3 bases from V and 8 bases from J, leaving 17 bases between. This CDR3 spans 14 amino acids.

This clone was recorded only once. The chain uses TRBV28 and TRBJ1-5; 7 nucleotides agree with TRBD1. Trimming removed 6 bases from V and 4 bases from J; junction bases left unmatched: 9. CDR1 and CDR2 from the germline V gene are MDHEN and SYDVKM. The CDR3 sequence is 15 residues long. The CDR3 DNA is TGTGCCAGCAGCCCCAGGACAGGACTTAATCAGCCCCAGCATTTT. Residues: CASSPRTGLNQPQHF.

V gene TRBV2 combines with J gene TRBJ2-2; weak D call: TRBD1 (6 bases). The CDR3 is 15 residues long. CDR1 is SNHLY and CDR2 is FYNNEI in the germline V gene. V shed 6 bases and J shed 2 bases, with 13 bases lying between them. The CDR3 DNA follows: TGTGCCAGCAGCTGGAGGACAGATAACACCGGGGAGCTGTTTTTT. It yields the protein CASSWRTDNTGELFF. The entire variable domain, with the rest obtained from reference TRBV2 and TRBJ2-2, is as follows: EPEVTQTPSHQVTQMGQEVILRCVPISNHLYFYWYRQILGQKVEFLVSFYNNEISEKSEIFDDQFSVERPDGSNFTLKIRSTKLEDSAMYFCASSWRTDNTGELFFGEGSRLTVL.

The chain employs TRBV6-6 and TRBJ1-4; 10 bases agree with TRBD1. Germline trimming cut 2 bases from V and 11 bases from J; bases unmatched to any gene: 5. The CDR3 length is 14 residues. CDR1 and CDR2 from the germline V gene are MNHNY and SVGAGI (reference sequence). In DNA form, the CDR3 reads TGTGCCAGCAGTTACGGGGGACAGGGGAGGAAACTGTTTTTT. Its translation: CASSYGGQGRKLFF.

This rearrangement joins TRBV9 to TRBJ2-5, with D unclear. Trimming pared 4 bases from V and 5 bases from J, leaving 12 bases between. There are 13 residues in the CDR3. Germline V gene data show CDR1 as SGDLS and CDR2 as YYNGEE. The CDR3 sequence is CASSLQEKETQYF. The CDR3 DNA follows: TGTGCCAGCAGCCTCCAGGAAAAGGAGACCCAGTACTTC.

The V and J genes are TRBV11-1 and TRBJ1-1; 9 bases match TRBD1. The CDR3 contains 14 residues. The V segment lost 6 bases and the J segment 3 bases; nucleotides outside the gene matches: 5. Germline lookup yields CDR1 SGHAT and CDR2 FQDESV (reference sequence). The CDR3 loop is CASSADRGYTEAFF. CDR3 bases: TGTGCCAGCAGTGCGGACAGGGGATACACTGAAGCTTTCTTT.

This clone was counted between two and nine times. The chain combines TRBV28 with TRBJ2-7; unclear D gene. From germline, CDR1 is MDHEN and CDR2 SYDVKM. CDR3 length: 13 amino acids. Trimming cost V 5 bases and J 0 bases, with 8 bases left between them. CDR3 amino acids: CASSPLSSYEQYF. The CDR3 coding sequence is TGTGCCAGCAGTCCGTTGAGCTCCTACGAGCAGTACTTC.

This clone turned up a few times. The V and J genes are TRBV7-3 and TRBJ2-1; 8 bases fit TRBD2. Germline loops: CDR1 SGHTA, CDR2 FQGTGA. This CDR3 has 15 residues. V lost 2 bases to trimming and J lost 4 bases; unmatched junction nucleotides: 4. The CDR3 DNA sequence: TGTGCCAGCAGCTTACGCGGGGGGAAATACAATGAGCAGTTCTTC. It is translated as CASSLRGGKYNEQFF.

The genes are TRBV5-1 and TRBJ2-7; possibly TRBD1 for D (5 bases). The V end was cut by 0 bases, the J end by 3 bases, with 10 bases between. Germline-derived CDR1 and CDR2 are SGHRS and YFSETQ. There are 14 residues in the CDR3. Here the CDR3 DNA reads TGCGCCAGCAGCTTGGGTCAGGGTGTCTACGAGCAGTACTTC. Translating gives CASSLGQGVYEQYF.

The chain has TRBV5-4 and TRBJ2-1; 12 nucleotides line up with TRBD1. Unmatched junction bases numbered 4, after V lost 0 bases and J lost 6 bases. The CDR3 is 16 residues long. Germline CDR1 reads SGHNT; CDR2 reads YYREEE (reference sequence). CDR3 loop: CASSLAGTGGFNEQFF. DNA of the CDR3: TGTGCCAGCAGCTTGGCAGGGACAGGGGGCTTCAATGAGCAGTTCTTC.

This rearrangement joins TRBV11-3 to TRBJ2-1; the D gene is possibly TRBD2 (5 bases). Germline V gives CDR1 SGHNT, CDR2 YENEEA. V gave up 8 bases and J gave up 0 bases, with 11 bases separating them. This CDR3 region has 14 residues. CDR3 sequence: CASGLGSSYNEQFF. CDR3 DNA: TGTGCCAGCGGTTTAGGGAGCTCCTACAATGAGCAGTTCTTC.

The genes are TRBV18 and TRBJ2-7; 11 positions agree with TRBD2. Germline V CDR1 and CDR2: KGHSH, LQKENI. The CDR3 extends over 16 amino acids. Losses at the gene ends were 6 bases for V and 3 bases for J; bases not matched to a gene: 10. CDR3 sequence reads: CASSPGTSGQFYEQYV. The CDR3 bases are TGTGCCAGCTCCCCGGGGACTAGCGGACAATTCTACGAGCAGTACGTC.

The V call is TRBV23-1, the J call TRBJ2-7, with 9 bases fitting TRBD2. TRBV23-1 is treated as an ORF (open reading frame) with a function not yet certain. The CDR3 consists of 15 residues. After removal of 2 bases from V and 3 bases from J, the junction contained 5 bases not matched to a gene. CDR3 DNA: TGCGCCAGCAGTCAACATAGCGGGAGTGGCTACGAGCAGTACGTC. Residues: CASSQHSGSGYEQYV.

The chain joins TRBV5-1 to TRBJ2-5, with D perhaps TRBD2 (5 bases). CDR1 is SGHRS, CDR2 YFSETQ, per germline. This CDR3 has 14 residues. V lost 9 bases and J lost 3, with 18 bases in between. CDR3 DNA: TGCGCCACCACACCCGGACCGGGGAAAGAGACCCAGTACTTC. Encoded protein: CATTPGPGKETQYF.

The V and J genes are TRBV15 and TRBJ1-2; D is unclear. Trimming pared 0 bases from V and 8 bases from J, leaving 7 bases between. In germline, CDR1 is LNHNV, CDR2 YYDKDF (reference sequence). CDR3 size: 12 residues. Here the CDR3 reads CATSRDRGGYTF. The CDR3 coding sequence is TGTGCCACCAGCAGAGATAGAGGGGGCTACACCTTC.

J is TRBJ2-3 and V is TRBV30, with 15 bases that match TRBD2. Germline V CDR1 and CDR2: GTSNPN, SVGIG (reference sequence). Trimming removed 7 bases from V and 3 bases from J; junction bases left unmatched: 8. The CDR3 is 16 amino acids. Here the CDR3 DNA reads TGTGCCTACGGACTAGCGGGAGGGCCAGGAACAGATACGCAGTATTTT. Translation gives CAYGLAGGPGTDTQYF.

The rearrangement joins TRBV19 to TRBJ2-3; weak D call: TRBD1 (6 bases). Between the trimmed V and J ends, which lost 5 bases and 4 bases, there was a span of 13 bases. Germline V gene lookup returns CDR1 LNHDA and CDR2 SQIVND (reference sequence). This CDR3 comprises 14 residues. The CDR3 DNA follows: TGTGCCAGTAGTTTGGGGGCTTGGTCAGATACGCAGTATTTT. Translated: CASSLGAWSDTQYF.

CDR3 loop: CASGRTVRTFF. In nucleotides, the CDR3 is TGTGCCAGCGGACGGACAGTGAGGACTTTCTTT. This chain links TRBV2 with TRBJ1-1; tentative D call: TRBD1 (6 bases). Germline lookup yields CDR1 SNHLY and CDR2 FYNNEI. V was pared by 8 bases and J by 12 bases, with 16 bases between. CDR3 length: 11 amino acids.

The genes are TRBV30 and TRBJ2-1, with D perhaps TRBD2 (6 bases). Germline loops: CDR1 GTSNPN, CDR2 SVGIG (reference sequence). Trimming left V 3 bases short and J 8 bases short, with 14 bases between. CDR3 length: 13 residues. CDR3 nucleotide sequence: TGTGCCTGGAGAAAAGCGGGTTCCGATGAGCAGTTCTTC. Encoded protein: CAWRKAGSDEQFF.

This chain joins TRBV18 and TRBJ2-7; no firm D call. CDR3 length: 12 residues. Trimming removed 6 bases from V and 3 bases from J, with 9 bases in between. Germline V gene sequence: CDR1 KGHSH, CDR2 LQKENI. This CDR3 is CASSENDYEQYV. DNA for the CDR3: TGTGCCAGCTCTGAGAACGACTACGAGCAGTACGTC.

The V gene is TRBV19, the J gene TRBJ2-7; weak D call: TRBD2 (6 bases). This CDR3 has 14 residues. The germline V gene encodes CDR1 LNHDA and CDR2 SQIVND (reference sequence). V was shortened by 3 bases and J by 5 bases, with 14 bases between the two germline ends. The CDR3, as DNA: TGTGCCAGTAGTATCGGGTTGGGGGGAGACGAGCAGTACTTC. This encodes CASSIGLGGDEQYF.

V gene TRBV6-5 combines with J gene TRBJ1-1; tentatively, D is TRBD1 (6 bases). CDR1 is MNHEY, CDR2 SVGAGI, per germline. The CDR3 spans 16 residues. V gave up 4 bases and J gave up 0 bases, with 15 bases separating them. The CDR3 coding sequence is TGTGCCAGCAGTTCTATACTGACAGGAGTGAACACTGAAGCTTTCTTT. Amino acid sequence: CASSSILTGVNTEAFF.

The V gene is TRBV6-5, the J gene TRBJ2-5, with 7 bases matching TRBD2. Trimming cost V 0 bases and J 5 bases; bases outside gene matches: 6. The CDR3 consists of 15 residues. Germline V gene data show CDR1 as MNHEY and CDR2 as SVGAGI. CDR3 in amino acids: CASSYSRAGAETQYF. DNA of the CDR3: TGTGCCAGCAGTTACTCGAGGGCGGGAGCCGAGACCCAGTACTTC.

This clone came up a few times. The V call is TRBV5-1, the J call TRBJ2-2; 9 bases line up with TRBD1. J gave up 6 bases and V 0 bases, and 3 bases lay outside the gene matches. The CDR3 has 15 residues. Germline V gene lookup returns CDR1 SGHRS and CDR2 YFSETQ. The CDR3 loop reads CASSLEGQGPGELFF. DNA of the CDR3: TGCGCCAGCAGCTTGGAGGGACAGGGCCCCGGGGAGCTGTTTTTT.

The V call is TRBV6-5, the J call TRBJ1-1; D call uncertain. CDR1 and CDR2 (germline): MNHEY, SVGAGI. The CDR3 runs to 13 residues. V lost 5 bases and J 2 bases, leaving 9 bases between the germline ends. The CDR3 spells CASSMTLNTEAFF. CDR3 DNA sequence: TGTGCCAGCAGTATGACTCTTAACACTGAAGCTTTCTTT.